The sequence of this T cell receptor beta chain was determined in a study of blood T cell repertoires in COVID-19. Study at large: Donors in Cohort 3 counted as recovered after two negative PCRs, clearance, or symptom resolution. PBMCs, B-cell-depleted T cells, or T cells were the source of the cDNA or gDNA that made up the material.

The CDR3 runs 14 residues. V lost 5 bases and J lost 6; bases outside the gene matches: 7. CDR1 and CDR2 (germline): SGHTA, FQGNSA. Authors' data handling: Reference gene primer amplification yielded estimated nucleated cell counts. Using immunoSEQ multiplex PCR, the repertoire was profiled, and TCRdb retains in-frame clones only, with some absent. D and trimming come from the DNA, and the V and J calls and clone size come from that table. The sample gives more than 120,000 clones, over 75% of which show up once; 3% to 4.5% is in the top ten. Sequencing was performed on PBMCs or T cells enriched from blood (not recorded which). The TCR originated in a man aged 45 to 65 in a cohort exposed to, infected with or recovered from COVID-19 (not recorded which). V is TRBV7-2 and J is TRBJ1-5; 7 nucleotides line up with TRBD1. The CDR3 here is CASSAHRGSQPQHF. The CDR3 DNA reads as TGTGCCAGCAGCGCGCACAGGGGTAGTCAGCCCCAGCATTTT.